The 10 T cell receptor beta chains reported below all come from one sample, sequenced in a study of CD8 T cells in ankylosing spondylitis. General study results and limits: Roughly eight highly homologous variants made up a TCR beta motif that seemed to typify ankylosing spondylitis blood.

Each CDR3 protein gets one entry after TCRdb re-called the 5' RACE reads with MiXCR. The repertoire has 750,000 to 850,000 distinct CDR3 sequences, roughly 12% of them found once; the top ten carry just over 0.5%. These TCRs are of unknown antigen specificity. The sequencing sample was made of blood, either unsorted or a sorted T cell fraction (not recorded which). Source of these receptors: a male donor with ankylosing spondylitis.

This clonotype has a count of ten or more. CDR3 in amino acids: CSARRAPQPQHF. In nucleotides, the CDR3 is TGCAGTGCTAGGAGGGCCCCCCAGCCCCAGCATTTT. The chain couples TRBV20-1 to TRBJ1-5, with D unresolved. The CDR3 covers 12 residues. From germline, CDR1 is DFQATT and CDR2 SNEGSKA (reference sequence). Trimming shortened V by 3 bases and J by 7 bases, and 10 bases separated the two germline ends.

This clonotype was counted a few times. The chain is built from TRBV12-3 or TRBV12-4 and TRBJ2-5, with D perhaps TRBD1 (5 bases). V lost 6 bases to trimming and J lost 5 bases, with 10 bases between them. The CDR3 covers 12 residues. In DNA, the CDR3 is TGTGCCAGCAGACAGGCTACGGAGACCCAGTACTTC. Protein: CASRQATETQYF.

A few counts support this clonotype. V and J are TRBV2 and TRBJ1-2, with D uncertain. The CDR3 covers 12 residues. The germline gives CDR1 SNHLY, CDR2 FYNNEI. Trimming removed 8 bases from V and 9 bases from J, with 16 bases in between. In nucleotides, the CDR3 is TGTGCCAGCTGGACTACCCGGCCCCGCTACACCTTC. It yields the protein CASWTTRPRYTF.

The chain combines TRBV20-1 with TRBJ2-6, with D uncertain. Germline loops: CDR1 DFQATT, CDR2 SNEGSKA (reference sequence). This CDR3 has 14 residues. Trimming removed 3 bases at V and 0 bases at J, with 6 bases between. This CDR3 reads CSASADSGANVLTF. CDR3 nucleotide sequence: TGCAGTGCTAGTGCGGACTCTGGGGCCAACGTCCTGACTTTC.

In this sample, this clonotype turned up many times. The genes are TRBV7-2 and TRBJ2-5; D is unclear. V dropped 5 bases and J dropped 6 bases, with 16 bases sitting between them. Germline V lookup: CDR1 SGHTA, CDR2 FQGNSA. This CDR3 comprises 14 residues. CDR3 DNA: TGTGCCAGCAGCCCCATGAGGTTGTTACAGACCCAGTACTTC. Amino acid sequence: CASSPMRLLQTQYF.

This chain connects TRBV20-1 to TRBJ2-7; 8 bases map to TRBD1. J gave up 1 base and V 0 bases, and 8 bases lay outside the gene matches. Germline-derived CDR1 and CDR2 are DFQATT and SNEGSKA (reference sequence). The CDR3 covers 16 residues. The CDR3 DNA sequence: TGCAGTGCTAGAGAACCAGGGGGCAAAACATCCTACGAGCAGTACTTC. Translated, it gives CSAREPGGKTSYEQYF.

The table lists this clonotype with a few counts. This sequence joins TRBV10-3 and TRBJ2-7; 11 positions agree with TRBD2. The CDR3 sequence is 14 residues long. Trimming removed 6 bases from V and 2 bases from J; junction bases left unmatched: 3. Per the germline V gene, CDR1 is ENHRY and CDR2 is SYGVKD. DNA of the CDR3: TGTGCCATCAGCGATAGCGGGGGGGCCTACGAGCAGTACTTC. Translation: CAISDSGGAYEQYF.

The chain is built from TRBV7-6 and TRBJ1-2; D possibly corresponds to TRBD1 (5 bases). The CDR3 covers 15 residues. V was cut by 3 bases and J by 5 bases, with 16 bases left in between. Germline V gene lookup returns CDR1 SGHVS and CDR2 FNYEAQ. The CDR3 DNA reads TGTGCCAGCAGCTTGGCTCCGGGACTGATTTATGGCTACACCTTC. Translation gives CASSLAPGLIYGYTF.

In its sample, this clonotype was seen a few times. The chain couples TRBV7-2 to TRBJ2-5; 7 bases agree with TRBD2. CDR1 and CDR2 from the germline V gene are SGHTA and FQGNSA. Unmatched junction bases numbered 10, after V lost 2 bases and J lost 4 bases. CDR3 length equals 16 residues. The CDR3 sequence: CASSLFRREPRETQYF. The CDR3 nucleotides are TGTGCCAGCAGCTTATTTAGGCGGGAGCCCCGAGAGACCCAGTACTTC.

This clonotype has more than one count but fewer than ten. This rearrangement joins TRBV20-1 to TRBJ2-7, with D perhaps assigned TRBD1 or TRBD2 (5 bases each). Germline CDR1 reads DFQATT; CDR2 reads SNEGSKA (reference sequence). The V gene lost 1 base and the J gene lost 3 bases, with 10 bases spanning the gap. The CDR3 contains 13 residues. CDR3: CSARARDGYEQYF. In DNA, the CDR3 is TGCAGTGCTAGAGCCCGGGACGGCTACGAGCAGTACTTC.